One and the same sample provided the 16 T cell receptor beta chains below, sequenced in a study of T cells in Graves' hyperthyroidism and ophthalmopathy. Regions amplified from RNA transcripts were the TCR beta CDR3 regions. Primed by the HTBI set, a first-round RT-PCR was run on the TCR CDR3. TCRdb redid the calling of the multiplex PCR reads with MiXCR, one entry per CDR3 protein. This sample has over 500,000 distinct CDR3 sequences; 15% to 20% occur once, and the top ten carry approximately 32%. Specimen: blood. The receptors were gathered from a woman aged 30 to 39 with Graves' ophthalmopathy.

This clonotype was observed a handful of times. The gene calls are TRBV12-3 or TRBV12-4 and TRBJ2-3; 7 bases map to TRBD1. With V trimmed by 6 bases and J by 5 bases, 11 bases remained unmatched. The CDR3 totals 15 residues. CDR3 amino acids: CASSTTGSWGDTQYF. The CDR3 region has the DNA TGTGCCAGCAGCACGACAGGGAGTTGGGGAGATACGCAGTATTTT.

V usage is TRBV6-2 or TRBV6-3 and J usage is TRBJ2-3; 12 nucleotides line up with TRBD2. This CDR3 region has 15 residues. Trimming cost V 6 bases and J 7 bases; bases outside gene matches: 8. Looked up from germline, CDR1 is MNHEY and CDR2 is SVGEGT. DNA of the CDR3: TGTGCCAGCAGCTTCGGACTAGCGGGACTTTATACGCAGTATTTT. Amino acids: CASSFGLAGLYTQYF.

This clonotype has ten or more counts. This chain links TRBV2 with TRBJ2-7; maybe TRBD1 (5 bases). The germline CDR1 and CDR2 sequences are SNHLY and FYNNEI. Between the trimmed V and J ends, which lost 6 bases and 9 bases, there was a span of 15 bases. The CDR3 consists of 12 residues. The DNA of the CDR3 is TGTGCCAGCAGCATGACAGAGCTCGGGCAGTACTTC. Its protein is CASSMTELGQYF. Combining the CDR3 with reference TRBV2 and TRBJ2-7 gives the whole variable domain EPEVTQTPSHQVTQMGQEVILRCVPISNHLYFYWYRQILGQKVEFLVSFYNNEISEKSEIFDDQFSVERPDGSNFTLKIRSTKLEDSAMYFCASSMTELGQYFGPGTRLTVT.

The chain joins TRBV20-1 to TRBJ2-1; 11 nucleotides agree with TRBD2. Per the germline V gene, CDR1 is DFQATT and CDR2 is SNEGSKA (reference sequence). After removal of 4 bases from V and 8 bases from J, the junction contained 7 bases not matched to a gene. CDR3 length: 14 amino acids. CDR3 in amino acids: CSAILTSGRHEQFF. The CDR3 DNA follows: TGCAGTGCTATTTTAACTAGCGGGAGACATGAGCAGTTCTTC.

The rearrangement links TRBV27 to TRBJ2-2, with 8 bases aligning to TRBD2. Trimming removed 0 bases from V and 7 bases from J; junction bases left unmatched: 10. The V gene's germline CDR1 is MNHEY and CDR2 SMNVEV (reference sequence). The CDR3 sequence is 17 residues long. CDR3 protein: CASSLSVIAGFSGELFF. CDR3 DNA sequence: TGTGCCAGCAGTTTATCGGTAATAGCGGGATTTAGCGGGGAGCTGTTTTTT.

This chain links TRBV5-1 with TRBJ2-7; no clear D gene. V lost 0 bases to trimming and J lost 6 bases, with 7 bases between them. Germline loops: CDR1 SGHRS, CDR2 YFSETQ. The CDR3 spans 12 residues. The CDR3 DNA follows: TGCGCCAGCAGCTTGGCCTTTGGCGAGCAGTACTTC. Protein sequence: CASSLAFGEQYF.

The J gene is TRBJ2-1, the V gene TRBV7-6; D uncertain. The CDR3 length is 12 residues. The germline gives CDR1 SGHVS, CDR2 FNYEAQ. V lost 5 bases and J lost 12, with 14 bases in between. This CDR3 reads CASSPPSLMQFF. DNA for the CDR3: TGTGCCAGCAGCCCCCCATCTCTTATGCAGTTCTTC.

The sample holds many counts of this clonotype. The CDR3 sequence is CATSRDSGGSYEQYF. In DNA, the CDR3 is TGTGCCACCAGCAGAGATAGCGGGGGCTCCTACGAGCAGTACTTC. This rearrangement joins TRBV15 to TRBJ2-7; 9 bases agree with TRBD2. The CDR3 has 15 amino acids. Germline V gene lookup returns CDR1 LNHNV and CDR2 YYDKDF (reference sequence). The trim removed 0 bases at V and 0 bases at J, leaving 0 bases unmatched. The whole variable domain, remainder taken from reference TRBV15 and TRBJ2-7, is DAMVIQNPRYQVTQFGKPVTLSCSQTLNHNVMYWYQQKSSQAPKLLFHYYDKDFNNEADTPDNFQSRRPNTSFCFLDIRSPGLGDTAMYLCATSRDSGGSYEQYFGPGTRLTVT.

This clonotype has more than one count but fewer than ten. This rearrangement joins TRBV5-6 to TRBJ1-3; D unclear. CDR3 size: 14 residues. V was trimmed by 2 bases and J by 1 base, leaving 7 bases between them. Germline CDR1 and CDR2: SGHDT and YYEEEE. The DNA for the CDR3 is TGTGCCAGCAGCTTCGTGGGATCTGGAAACACCATATATTTT. Translation gives CASSFVGSGNTIYF.

The rearrangement uses TRBV7-3 and TRBJ2-7; D may be TRBD1 (5 bases). Trimming stripped 0 bases from V and 3 bases from J, with 15 bases between. The CDR3 contains 16 residues. CDR1 SGHTA and CDR2 FQGTGA come from the germline V gene. The CDR3, as DNA: TGTGCCAGCAGCTTAACTCCAGGGTTAGGGTACTACGAGCAGTACTTC. This sequence encodes CASSLTPGLGYYEQYF.

As to this clonotype: This may be a read error: a much more frequent sequence differs by one nucleotide. The chain carries TRBV12-3 or TRBV12-4 and TRBJ2-4; 13 bases match TRBD2. This CDR3 has 19 amino acids. The CDR3 DNA sequence: TGTGCCAGCAGTTTAGCCTCAGTTGCCGGGACTAGCGGGAAGAGCATTCGGTACTTC. Its protein is CASSLASVAGTSGKSIRYF.

The chain employs TRBV28 and TRBJ2-1; 12 bases are shared with TRBD2. Germline V gene data show CDR1 as MDHEN and CDR2 as SYDVKM. The CDR3 is 16 residues long. Trimming cost V 6 bases and J 10 bases; bases outside gene matches: 13. CDR3 sequence (DNA): TGTGCCAGCAGGGCTAGCGGGAGGGCTGGGGTGGGGGAGCAGTTCTTC. Protein: CASRASGRAGVGEQFF.

The chain employs TRBV19 and TRBJ2-2; D gene unclear. The V end lost 5 bases, the J end lost 1 base, and 20 bases lay between the germline ends. CDR3 length: 18 residues. CDR1 is LNHDA, CDR2 SQIVND, per germline (reference sequence). The CDR3 bases are TGTGCCAGTAGTCTCTCTCGGAAAGCTGCACTGAACACCGGGGAGCTGTTTTTT. It codes for CASSLSRKAALNTGELFF.

Ten or more counts support this clonotype. This chain joins TRBV6-1 and TRBJ2-7, with a tentative D call TRBD2 (5 bases). The germline V gene has CDR1 MNHNS and CDR2 SASEGT. Between the trimmed V and J ends, which lost 5 bases and 6 bases, there was a span of 17 bases. This CDR3 has 14 amino acids. The CDR3 bases are TGTGCCAGCAGTCTAGATCAGGCGGGCTCCGAGCAGTACTTC. Amino acid sequence: CASSLDQAGSEQYF.

This clonotype was seen repeatedly, ten times or more. V usage is TRBV2 and J usage is TRBJ1-4; the D is unclear. The V gene's germline CDR1 is SNHLY and CDR2 FYNNEI. V shed 2 bases and J shed 4 bases, with 11 bases lying between them. The CDR3 covers 15 residues. The CDR3 protein is CASSESRSLNEKLFF. The CDR3 nucleotides read TGTGCCAGCAGTGAATCTAGGAGCCTTAATGAAAAACTGTTTTTT. The full variable domain, its missing parts supplied by reference TRBV2 and TRBJ1-4, is EPEVTQTPSHQVTQMGQEVILRCVPISNHLYFYWYRQILGQKVEFLVSFYNNEISEKSEIFDDQFSVERPDGSNFTLKIRSTKLEDSAMYFCASSESRSLNEKLFFGSGTQLSVL.

There are a few counts of this clonotype. The gene calls are TRBV30 and TRBJ1-4; 7 bases are a match to TRBD1. J gave up 10 bases and V 4 bases, and 6 bases lay outside the gene matches. The germline gives CDR1 GTSNPN, CDR2 SVGIG (reference sequence). The CDR3 runs 12 residues. The DNA for the CDR3 is TGTGCCTGGAATCTGGGACAGTCAAAACTGTTTTTT. This translates into CAWNLGQSKLFF.